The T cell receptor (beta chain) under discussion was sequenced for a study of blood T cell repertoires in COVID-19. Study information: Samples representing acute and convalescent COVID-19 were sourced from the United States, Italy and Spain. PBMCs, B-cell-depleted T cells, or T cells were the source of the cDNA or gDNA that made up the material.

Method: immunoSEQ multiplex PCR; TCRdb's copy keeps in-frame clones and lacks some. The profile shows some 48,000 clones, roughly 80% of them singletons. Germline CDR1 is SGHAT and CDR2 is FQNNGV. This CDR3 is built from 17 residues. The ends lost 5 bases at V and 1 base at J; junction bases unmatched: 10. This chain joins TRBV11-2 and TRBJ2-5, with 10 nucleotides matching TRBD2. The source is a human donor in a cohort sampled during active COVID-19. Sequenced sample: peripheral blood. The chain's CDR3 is CASSLSFSGGPQETQYF. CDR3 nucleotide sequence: TGTGCCAGCAGCCTAAGTTTTAGCGGGGGGCCCCAAGAGACCCAGTACTTC.